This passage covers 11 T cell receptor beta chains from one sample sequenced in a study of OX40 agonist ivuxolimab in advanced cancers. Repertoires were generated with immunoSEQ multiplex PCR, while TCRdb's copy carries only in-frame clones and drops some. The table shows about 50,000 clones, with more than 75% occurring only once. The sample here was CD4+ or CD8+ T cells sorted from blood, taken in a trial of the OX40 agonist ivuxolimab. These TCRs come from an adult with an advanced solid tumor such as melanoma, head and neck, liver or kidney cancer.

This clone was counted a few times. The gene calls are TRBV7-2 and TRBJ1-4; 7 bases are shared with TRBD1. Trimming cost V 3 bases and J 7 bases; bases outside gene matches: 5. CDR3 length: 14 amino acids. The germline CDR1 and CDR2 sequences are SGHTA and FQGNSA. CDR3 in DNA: TGTGCCAGCAGCTTCTACAGGGGAATTGAAAAACTGTTTTTT. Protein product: CASSFYRGIEKLFF.

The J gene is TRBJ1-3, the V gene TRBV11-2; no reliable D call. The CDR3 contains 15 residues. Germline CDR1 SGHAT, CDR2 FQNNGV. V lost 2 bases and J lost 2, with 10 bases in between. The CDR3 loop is CASSLTWMTGNTIYF. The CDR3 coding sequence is TGTGCCAGCAGCTTAACGTGGATGACTGGAAACACCATATATTTT.

CDR3 region: CASSPTGADDTQYF. The CDR3, as DNA: TGCGCCAGCAGCCCGACTGGGGCCGACGATACGCAGTATTTT. The J gene is TRBJ2-3, the V gene TRBV5-1; D may be TRBD1 (5 bases). This CDR3 is built from 14 residues. Germline lookup yields CDR1 SGHRS and CDR2 YFSETQ. Trimming pared 4 bases from V and 6 bases from J, leaving 15 bases between.

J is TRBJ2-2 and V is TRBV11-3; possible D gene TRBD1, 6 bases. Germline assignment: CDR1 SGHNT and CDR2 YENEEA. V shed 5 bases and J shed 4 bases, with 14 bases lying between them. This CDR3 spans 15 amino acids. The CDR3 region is CASSHSGTFTGELFF. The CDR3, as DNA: TGTGCCAGCAGCCACTCCGGGACATTCACCGGGGAGCTGTTTTTT.

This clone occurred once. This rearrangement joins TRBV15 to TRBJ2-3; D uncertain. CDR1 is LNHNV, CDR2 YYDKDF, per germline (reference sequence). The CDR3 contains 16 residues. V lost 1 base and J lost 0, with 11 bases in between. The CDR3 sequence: CATSRALVPSTDTQYF. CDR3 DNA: TGTGCCACCAGCAGAGCTCTAGTCCCGAGCACAGATACGCAGTATTTT. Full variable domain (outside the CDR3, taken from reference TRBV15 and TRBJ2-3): DAMVIQNPRYQVTQFGKPVTLSCSQTLNHNVMYWYQQKSSQAPKLLFHYYDKDFNNEADTPDNFQSRRPNTSFCFLDIRSPGLGDTAMYLCATSRALVPSTDTQYFGPGTRLTVL.

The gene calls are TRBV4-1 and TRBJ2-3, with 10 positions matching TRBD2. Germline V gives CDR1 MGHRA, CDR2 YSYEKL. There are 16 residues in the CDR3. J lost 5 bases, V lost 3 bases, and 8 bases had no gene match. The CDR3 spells CASSHGLAGEVDTQYF. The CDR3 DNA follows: TGCGCCAGCAGCCATGGTCTAGCGGGAGAGGTAGATACGCAGTATTTT.

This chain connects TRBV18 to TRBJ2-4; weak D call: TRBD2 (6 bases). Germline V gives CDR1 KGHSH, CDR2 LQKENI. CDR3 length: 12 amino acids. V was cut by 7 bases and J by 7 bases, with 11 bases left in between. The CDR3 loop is CASYESGNIQYF. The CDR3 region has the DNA TGTGCCAGCTACGAAAGCGGGAACATTCAGTACTTC. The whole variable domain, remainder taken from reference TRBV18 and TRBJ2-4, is NAGVMQNPRHLVRRRGQEARLRCSPMKGHSHVYWYRQLPEEGLKFMVYLQKENIIDESGMPKERFSAEFPKEGPSILRIQQVVRGDSAAYFCASYESGNIQYFGAGTRLSVL.

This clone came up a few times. The CDR3 nucleotides are TGTGCCAGCAGCACTGCGTGGGGCTCCACTGAAGCTTTCTTT. The encoded protein is CASSTAWGSTEAFF. V and J are TRBV27 and TRBJ1-1; D may be TRBD1 (5 bases). The germline gives CDR1 MNHEY, CDR2 SMNVEV (reference sequence). CDR3 length: 14 residues. Between the trimmed V and J ends, which lost 6 bases and 4 bases, there was a span of 15 bases.

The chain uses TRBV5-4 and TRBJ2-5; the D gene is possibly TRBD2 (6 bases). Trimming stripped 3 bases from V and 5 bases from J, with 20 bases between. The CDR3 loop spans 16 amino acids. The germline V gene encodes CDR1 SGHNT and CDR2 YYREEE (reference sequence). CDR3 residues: CASSWAGSGTEETQYF. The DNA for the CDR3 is TGTGCCAGCAGCTGGGCCGGGAGTGGCACGGAGGAGACCCAGTACTTC.

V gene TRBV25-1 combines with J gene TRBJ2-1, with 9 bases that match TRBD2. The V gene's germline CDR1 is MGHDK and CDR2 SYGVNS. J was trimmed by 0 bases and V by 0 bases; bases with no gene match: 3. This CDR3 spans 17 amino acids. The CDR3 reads CASSEYGTSSSYNEQFF. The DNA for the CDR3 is TGTGCCAGCAGTGAATATGGGACTAGCAGCTCCTACAATGAGCAGTTCTTC.

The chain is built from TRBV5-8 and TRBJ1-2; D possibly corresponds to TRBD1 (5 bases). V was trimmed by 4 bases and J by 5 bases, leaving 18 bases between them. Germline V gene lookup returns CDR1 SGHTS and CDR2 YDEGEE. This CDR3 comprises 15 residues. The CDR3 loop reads CASSKRDRSWYGYTF. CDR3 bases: TGTGCCAGCAGCAAACGGGACCGCTCTTGGTATGGCTACACCTTC.